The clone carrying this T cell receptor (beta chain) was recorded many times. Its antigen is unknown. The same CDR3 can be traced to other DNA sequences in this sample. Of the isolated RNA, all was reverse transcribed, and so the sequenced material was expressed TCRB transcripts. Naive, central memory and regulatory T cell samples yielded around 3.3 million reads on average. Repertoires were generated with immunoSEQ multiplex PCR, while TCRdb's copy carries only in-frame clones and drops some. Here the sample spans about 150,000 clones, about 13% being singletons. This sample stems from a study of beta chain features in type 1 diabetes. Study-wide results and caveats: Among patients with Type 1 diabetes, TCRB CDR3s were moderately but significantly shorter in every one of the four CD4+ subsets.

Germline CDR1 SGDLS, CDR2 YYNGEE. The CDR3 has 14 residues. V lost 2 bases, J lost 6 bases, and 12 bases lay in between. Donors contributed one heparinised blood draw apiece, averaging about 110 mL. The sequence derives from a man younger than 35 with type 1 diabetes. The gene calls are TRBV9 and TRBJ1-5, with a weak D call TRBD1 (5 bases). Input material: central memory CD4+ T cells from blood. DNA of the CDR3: TGTGCCAGCAGCGTCTCAGGGCAGGGTCAGCCCCAGCATTTT. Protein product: CASSVSGQGQPQHF. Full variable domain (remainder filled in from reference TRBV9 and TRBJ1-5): DSGVTQTPKHLITATGQRVTLRCSPRSGDLSVYWYQQSLDQGLQFLIQYYNGEERAKGNILERFSAQQFPDLHSELNLSSLELGDSALYFCASSVSGQGQPQHFGDGTRLSIL.